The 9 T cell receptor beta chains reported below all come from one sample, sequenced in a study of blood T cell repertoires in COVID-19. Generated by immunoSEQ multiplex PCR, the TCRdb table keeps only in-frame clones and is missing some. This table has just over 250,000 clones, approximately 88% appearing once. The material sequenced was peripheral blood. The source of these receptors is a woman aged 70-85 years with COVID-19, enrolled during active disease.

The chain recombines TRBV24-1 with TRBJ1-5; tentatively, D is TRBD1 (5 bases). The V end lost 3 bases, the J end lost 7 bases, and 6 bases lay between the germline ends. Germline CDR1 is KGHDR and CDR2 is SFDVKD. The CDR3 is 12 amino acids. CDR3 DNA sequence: TGTGCCACCAGTGATACAGGACAGCCCCAGCATTTT. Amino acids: CATSDTGQPQHF.

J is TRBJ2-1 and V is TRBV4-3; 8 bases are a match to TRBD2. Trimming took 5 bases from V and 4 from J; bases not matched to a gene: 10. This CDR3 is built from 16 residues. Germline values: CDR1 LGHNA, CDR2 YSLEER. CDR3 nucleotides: TGCGCCAGCAGCACCCGCGTGGCGGGAGGTTACAATGAGCAGTTCTTC. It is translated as CASSTRVAGGYNEQFF.

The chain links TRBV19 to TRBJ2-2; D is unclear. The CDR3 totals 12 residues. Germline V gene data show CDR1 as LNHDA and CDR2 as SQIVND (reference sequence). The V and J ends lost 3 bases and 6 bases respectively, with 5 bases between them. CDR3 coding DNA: TGTGCCAGTAGTATGCAGTCCGGGGAGCTGTTTTTT. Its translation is CASSMQSGELFF.

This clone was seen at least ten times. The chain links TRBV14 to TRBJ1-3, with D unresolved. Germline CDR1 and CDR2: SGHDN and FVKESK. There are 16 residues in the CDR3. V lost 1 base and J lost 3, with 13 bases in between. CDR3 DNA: TGTGCCAGCAGCCAAGTCCGGGTAACCTTTGGAAACACCATATATTTT. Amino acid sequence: CASSQVRVTFGNTIYF.

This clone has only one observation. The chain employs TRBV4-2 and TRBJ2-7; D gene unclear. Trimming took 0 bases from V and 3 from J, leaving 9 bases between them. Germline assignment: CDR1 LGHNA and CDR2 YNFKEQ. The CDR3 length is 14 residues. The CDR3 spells CASSQELVSYEQYF. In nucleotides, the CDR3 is TGTGCCAGCAGCCAAGAGCTCGTGAGCTACGAGCAGTACTTC.

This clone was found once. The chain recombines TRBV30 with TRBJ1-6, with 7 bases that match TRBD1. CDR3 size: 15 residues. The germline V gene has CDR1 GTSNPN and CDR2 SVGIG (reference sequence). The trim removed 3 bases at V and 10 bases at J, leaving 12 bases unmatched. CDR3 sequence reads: CAWRTPTGLWSPLHF. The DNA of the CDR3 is TGTGCCTGGAGAACCCCGACAGGGTTGTGGTCACCCCTCCACTTT.

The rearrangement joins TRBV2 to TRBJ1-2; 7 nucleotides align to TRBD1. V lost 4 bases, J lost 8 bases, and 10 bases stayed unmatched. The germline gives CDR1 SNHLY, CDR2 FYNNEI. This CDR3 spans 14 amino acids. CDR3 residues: CASSVDRDRNGYTF. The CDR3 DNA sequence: TGTGCCAGCAGTGTAGACAGGGACAGAAACGGCTACACCTTC. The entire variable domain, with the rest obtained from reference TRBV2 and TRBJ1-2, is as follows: EPEVTQTPSHQVTQMGQEVILRCVPISNHLYFYWYRQILGQKVEFLVSFYNNEISEKSEIFDDQFSVERPDGSNFTLKIRSTKLEDSAMYFCASSVDRDRNGYTFGSGTRLTVV.

The CDR3 DNA sequence: TGTGCCAGCAGCTTCCGGGACAGGGGGCGTATCGGTGAAAAACTGTTTTTT. This codes for CASSFRDRGRIGEKLFF. The gene calls are TRBV7-8 and TRBJ1-4, with 12 bases fitting TRBD1. CDR1 and CDR2 (germline): SGHVS, FQNEAQ. CDR3 length: 17 amino acids. The V and J ends lost 3 bases and 7 bases, in that order; junction bases with no gene match: 9.

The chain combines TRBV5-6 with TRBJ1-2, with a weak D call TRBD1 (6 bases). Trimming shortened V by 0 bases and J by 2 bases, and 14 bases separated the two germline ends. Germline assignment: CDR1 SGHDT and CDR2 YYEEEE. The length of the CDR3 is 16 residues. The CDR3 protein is CASSLAGTGTNYGYTF. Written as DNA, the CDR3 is TGTGCCAGCAGCTTGGCCGGAACAGGGACAAACTATGGCTACACCTTC.